The entry below gives a single TCR beta chain sequence along with its context. This clonotype was seen at least ten times. Its antigen remains unidentified. There are no base qualities to consult, and no much larger clone falls within one base. The record originates from a study of T cells in Graves' hyperthyroidism and ophthalmopathy (dated by TCRdb to the late 2010s). Regarding the study in general: Peripheral blood was sampled at the time of initial diagnosis, prior to any treatment. To identify TCR V-J signatures that set the groups apart, the researchers used a discovery cohort of 100 or so patients, made up of 43 with Graves' ophthalmopathy and approximately 57 with stable Graves' hyperthyroidism. An independent validation cohort of under 20 hyperthyroidism patients and more than 15 patients who later progressed to ophthalmopathy tested prospective prediction of ophthalmopathy. The roughly 100 discovery patients were randomly divided into training and test sets at a 7:3 ratio. Thyroid tissue and blood T-cell repertoires from about 6 Graves' hyperthyroidism patients were also compared in the study. After sampling, hyperthyroidism patients received methimazole starting at 30 mg daily, and ophthalmopathy patients received high-dose intravenous methylprednisolone. According to the paper, TCR Vbeta CDR3 sequencing was carried out on around 140 peripheral blood samples, which came from 40 to 45 ophthalmopathy, 75 to 80 hyperthyroidism and approximately 17 progressor patients.

CDR1 PRHDT and CDR2 FYEKMQ are derived from the germline V gene (reference sequence). V is clipped by 3 bases and J by 6 bases, and the sequence between their germline boundaries is 17 bases long. CDR3 length: 15 amino acids, cysteine to phenylalanine. Just the 45-base CDR3 DNA is kept, in frame starting at base 1. The TCR beta CDR3 regions were amplified from the RNA transcripts. For the first round of RT-PCR on the TCR CDR3, the HTBI primer set was used together with the Qiagen OneStep RT-PCR kit. The libraries were constructed in a second round of multiplex PCR and then size-selected and purified. The libraries were sequenced on an Illumina HiSeq2000 using paired-end 100 bp reads. The study's processing was this. SOAPnuke was used to process the raw data, removing reads that contained adapters or uncalled bases, had a mean Phred below 15, or lacked an exact match to the constant primer or identifier. High-quality paired reads were merged using COPE v1.2.5, and each unique nucleotide sequence was defined as a clonotype. MiTCR v1.1 was used to align clonotypes to the IMGT TRBV, TRBD and TRBJ reference segments. The analysis included only V-J combinations with a frequency above 0.0001, which together covered approximately 99% of the repertoires. The TCS score was defined as F50 (clonal expansion) divided by E x V (chaos), with BLOSUM62-based TCRdist calculated between CDR3 peptides within each V-J. Welch's t-statistics and random forest reduced 500 to 650 V-J features to under 15, which were used in a naive Bayes classifier (R e1071). TCRdb cleaned the public reads at Q25 with fastp, built clones with MiXCR and kept in-frame beta chains. Each entry merges the rows of one CDR3 protein and shows their most common DNA and genes. The V and J calls follow TCRdb's processing rather than the paper's. In all, the sample holds some 560,000 distinct CDR3 sequences, and around a sixth of those were seen once. The ten largest clones represent approximately 7% of the sample.

Study-level results and caveats: In validation, the model predicted progression to ophthalmopathy with approximately 71% sensitivity and less than 80% specificity, a median of 6.5 months before onset. Most expanded thyroid clonotypes (frequency above 0.001) were also found in blood, which suggests that blood repertoires may mirror thyroid immune responses. A model built on a 13 V-J signature distinguished ophthalmopathy from stable hyperthyroidism, reaching 85% to 90% sensitivity and under 84% specificity in cross-validation and 80%/75% in testing. No statistical method was used to set the sample size in advance, and investigators knew the group allocation.

Graves' hyperthyroidism was defined as stable when no progression to ophthalmopathy occurred over 18 months of follow-up. Hyperthyroidism patients were aged 18 to 65 years and newly diagnosed, with disease duration of less than 2 months. The study excluded patients with uncontrolled infections, other autoimmune diseases, pregnancy or lactation. Diagnoses relied on clinical symptoms, serum thyroxine and TRAb, thyroid ultrasound and orbital computed tomography. PBMCs were separated from roughly 9.3 ml of fresh peripheral blood using Ficoll-Paque density gradient centrifugation. Total RNA was extracted using Trizol reagent, and RNA quality was assessed on an Agilent 2100 Bioanalyzer.

The sequenced material came from blood. The receptor's source is a woman in her thirties with Graves' hyperthyroidism. The chain is made from TRBV13 and TRBJ1-1, with TRBD1 tentatively as D gene (5 bases match). The CDR3 sequence is CASSFIGAPEAEAFF. At the DNA level, the sequence is TGTGCCAGCAGCTTTATTGGGGCACCGGAGGCTGAAGCTTTCTTT.